The T cell receptor (beta chain) under discussion was sequenced for a study of blood T cells in healthy people across ages. J was trimmed by 7 bases and V by 5 bases; bases with no gene match: 6. In germline, CDR1 is MNHEY, CDR2 SMNVEV (reference sequence). The CDR3 is 13 residues long. With a J-beta primer mix and a sample-barcoded 5' primer, a second PCR ran about 6 to 11 cycles. TCRdb processed the 5' RACE reads anew with MiXCR; each CDR3 protein has one entry. The data hold over a million distinct CDR3 sequences, with approximately 59% observed a single time. Source material: blood. The clonotype originates from a man aged 18 to 29 in good health. This chain uses TRBV27 with TRBJ2-5; 8 nucleotides align to TRBD2. CDR3 sequence: CASSTGGARTQYF. Here the CDR3 DNA reads TGTGCCAGCAGTACCGGGGGGGCGAGGACCCAGTACTTC.